This T cell receptor beta chain is drawn from a study of blood T cell repertoires in COVID-19. The overall study: Samples representing acute and convalescent COVID-19 were sourced from the United States, Italy and Spain. Sources were T cells, B-cell-depleted T cells, or PBMCs; the material itself was cDNA or gDNA.

The germline V and J ends were trimmed by 9 bases and 7 bases, with 16 bases remaining between them. The CDR3 consists of 12 residues. Germline-derived CDR1 and CDR2 are LNHDA and SQIVND (reference sequence). Original processing notes: Reference gene primers were amplified, and this amplification served to estimate nucleated cell counts. Using immunoSEQ multiplex PCR, the repertoire was profiled, and TCRdb retains in-frame clones only, with some absent. V and J calls and clone size are given by that table; D and trimming were obtained from the DNA. The sample records approximately 68,000 clones, over 75% being singletons.

This chain joins TRBV19 and TRBJ2-7; possibly TRBD1 for D (7 bases). The sequenced sample consisted of peripheral blood. This clonotype was sampled from a man between 65 and 79 years old with active or convalescent COVID-19. In nucleotides, the CDR3 is TGTGCCAGCGGGGGACAGAATGGGGAGCAGTACTTC. Protein product: CASGGQNGEQYF.